This T cell receptor (beta chain) was identified in a study of response to subunit inactivated influenza vaccine. The V gene's germline CDR1 is GTSNPN and CDR2 SVGIG (reference sequence). The length of the CDR3 is 14 residues. V lost 0 bases to trimming and J lost 0 bases, with 8 bases between them. General study points: Each seasonal flu vaccination may recruit only limited new T cells, authors suggested.

TCRdb analysed the RT-PCR reads with MiXCR anew, one entry per CDR3 protein. The table records 600,000 to 850,000 distinct CDR3 sequences, around 15% of them present only once. Comment on this clonotype: Its antigen remains unidentified.

V usage is TRBV30 and J usage is TRBJ2-5, with D perhaps TRBD1 (5 bases). The TCR sequence derives from a man between 50 and 59 years old who received an inactivated influenza vaccine. Source: PBMCs from blood, taken roughly 15 days before vaccination. CDR3 loop: CAWSVVRDQETQYF. DNA for the CDR3: TGTGCCTGGAGTGTAGTCAGGGACCAAGAGACCCAGTACTTC.